This entry concerns a single TCR beta chain. Its antigen remains unidentified. From the 5' RACE reads, TCRdb called clonotypes with MiXCR, one entry per CDR3 protein. The sample lists some 570,000 distinct CDR3 sequences; about a fifth were seen once. The CDR3 is 16 amino acids. V was trimmed by 4 bases and J by 1 base, leaving 13 bases between them. In germline, CDR1 is MNHEY, CDR2 SVGAGI. This specimen comes from a study of identical twins. Notes on the study in general: Models underpredicted monozygotic twin sharing of out-of-frame TCR alpha.

The donor group consisted entirely of healthy Caucasians. This sample also appeared in a second study, on yellow fever vaccine responses in identical twins.

The specimen sequenced was CD4+ T cells sorted from blood. This rearrangement joins TRBV6-5 to TRBJ2-2, with D perhaps assigned TRBD1 or TRBD2 (5 bases each). This receptor was obtained from a young woman in good health. The CDR3 nucleotides read TGTGCCAGCAGTTCCCCCGGGACGCGGAACACCGGGGAGCTGTTTTTT. As protein: CASSSPGTRNTGELFF.